The 8 T cell receptor beta chains listed next were all sequenced from one sample in a study of T cells in Graves' hyperthyroidism and ophthalmopathy. There were TCR beta CDR3 regions amplified from RNA transcripts. HTBI primers were employed in a first-round RT-PCR of the TCR CDR3. TCRdb used MiXCR to reprocess the multiplex PCR reads, holding one entry per CDR3 protein. The repertoire includes over 650,000 distinct CDR3 sequences, just under 45% of them detected once, and less than 9% sits in the top ten. Sequencing input: peripheral blood or thyroid tissue (not recorded which). Source of these receptors: an adult man with Graves' disease, either hyperthyroidism or ophthalmopathy (not recorded which).

The chain has TRBV6-6 and TRBJ2-2; unclear D gene. The ends were cut back, 8 bases at V and 4 bases at J, with 14 bases in the middle. This CDR3 comprises 14 residues. Germline V gene lookup returns CDR1 MNHNY and CDR2 SVGAGI (reference sequence). CDR3 DNA: TGTGCCAGCCGGGCAGCGTTGGGCACCGGGGAGCTGTTTTTT. This encodes CASRAALGTGELFF.

This clonotype was seen more than once but under ten times. This sequence joins TRBV10-2 and TRBJ2-7; 9 bases match TRBD1. CDR3 length: 14 residues. CDR1 is WSHSY and CDR2 is SAAADI in the germline V gene. The trim removed 7 bases at V and 2 bases at J, leaving 6 bases unmatched. The CDR3 region has the DNA TGCGCCAGCACCTCGGGACAGGGTACCTACGAGCAGTACTTC. Translating it yields CASTSGQGTYEQYF.

V usage is TRBV16 and J usage is TRBJ2-5, with a weak D call TRBD2 (6 bases). The CDR3 is 15 amino acids. Trimming cost V 5 bases and J 5 bases, with 18 bases left between them. Per germline, CDR1 KGHSY and CDR2 FQNENV. The CDR3 is CASSSIDSREETQYF. CDR3 in DNA: TGTGCCAGCAGCTCAATCGACAGTCGGGAGGAGACCCAGTACTTC.

This clonotype was seen repeatedly, ten times or more. The chain uses TRBV9 and TRBJ2-5; the D gene is possibly TRBD2 (5 bases). Trimming pared 0 bases from V and 5 bases from J, leaving 8 bases between. Germline CDR1 is SGDLS and CDR2 is YYNGEE. This CDR3 is built from 13 residues. CDR3 amino acids: CASSVASLETQYF. The CDR3 DNA follows: TGTGCCAGCAGCGTAGCTAGCTTGGAGACCCAGTACTTC.

The J gene is TRBJ1-4, the V gene TRBV2; maybe TRBD1 (5 bases). CDR3 length equals 15 residues. Deletions cut 3 bases from V and 4 bases from J, with 12 bases between. Germline assignment: CDR1 SNHLY and CDR2 FYNNEI. The CDR3 DNA sequence: TGTGCCAGCAGTGATAGGAGGGGTGGTAATGAAAAACTGTTTTTT. Encoded protein: CASSDRRGGNEKLFF.

The CDR3: CASSQGTVETQYF. CDR3 DNA: TGTGCCAGCAGCCAAGGGACAGTTGAGACCCAGTACTTC. The chain combines TRBV7-9 with TRBJ2-5; TRBD1 aligns across 7 bases. From germline, CDR1 is SEHNR and CDR2 FQNEAQ (reference sequence). The CDR3 extends over 13 amino acids. J lost 5 bases, V lost 5 bases, and 5 bases had no gene match.

V is TRBV5-4 and J is TRBJ1-5; D might be TRBD1 (6 bases). The CDR3 is made up of 15 amino acids. Trimming stripped 1 base from V and 3 bases from J, with 11 bases between. Germline V gene data show CDR1 as SGHNT and CDR2 as YYREEE (reference sequence). CDR3 residues: CASSLRGAVNQPQHF. In nucleotides, the CDR3 is TGTGCCAGCAGCTTGCGGGGGGCTGTCAATCAGCCCCAGCATTTT.

The table lists this clonotype with a count of one. V and J are TRBV2 and TRBJ1-1, with 10 bases matching TRBD1. V shed 3 bases, J shed 9 bases, and the junction held 4 bases outside the gene matches. Germline loops: CDR1 SNHLY, CDR2 FYNNEI. CDR3 length equals 13 residues. CDR3 sequence (DNA): TGTGCCAGCAGTGACGGGACAGGGGCTAAAGCTTTCTTT. Amino acids: CASSDGTGAKAFF.